The 23 T cell receptor beta chains given below trace back to one sample, sequenced in a study of T cells in Graves' hyperthyroidism and ophthalmopathy. The TCR beta CDR3 regions underwent amplification using RNA transcripts as the source. The TCR CDR3 first-round RT-PCR relied on the HTBI primer set. TCRdb re-analysed the multiplex PCR reads in MiXCR, keeping a single row per CDR3 protein. The data contain more than 500,000 distinct CDR3 sequences, about a sixth of them singletons. Sequencing was performed on blood. These TCRs come from a woman in her twenties or thirties with Graves' hyperthyroidism.

The chain couples TRBV7-9 to TRBJ1-6; TRBD1 is a possible D gene (6 bases). Trimming stripped 4 bases from V and 5 bases from J, with 15 bases between. Germline assignment: CDR1 SEHNR and CDR2 FQNEAQ (reference sequence). The CDR3 has 16 residues. CDR3 in DNA: TGTGCCAGCAGCTCACCTCAACAGGGACATAATTCACCCCTCCACTTT. Its protein product is CASSSPQQGHNSPLHF. The whole variable domain, filled in from reference TRBV7-9 and TRBJ1-6, reads DTGVSQNPRHKITKRGQNVTFRCDPISEHNRLYWYRQTLGQGPEFLTYFQNEAQLEKSRLLSDRFSAERPKGSFSTLEIQRTEQGDSAMYLCASSSPQQGHNSPLHFGNGTRLTVT.

Only a few counts were recorded for this clonotype. The chain has TRBV30 and TRBJ2-7; D may be TRBD1 (6 bases). This CDR3 has 15 residues. Germline V gives CDR1 GTSNPN, CDR2 SVGIG (reference sequence). V shed 4 bases and J shed 0 bases, with 16 bases lying between them. The CDR3 DNA reads TGTGCCTGGATGCCCACCCGGGACAACTCCTACGAGCAGTACTTC. It codes for CAWMPTRDNSYEQYF.

This clonotype occurred many times. This sequence joins TRBV7-3 and TRBJ1-1; D is possibly TRBD1 (6 bases). Looked up from germline, CDR1 is SGHTA and CDR2 is FQGTGA. The CDR3 loop spans 14 amino acids. V was cut by 5 bases and J by 1 base, with 11 bases left in between. This CDR3 reads CASSLQQGNTEAFF. The CDR3 coding sequence is TGTGCCAGCAGCCTACAACAGGGGAACACTGAAGCTTTCTTT.

This clonotype was observed a handful of times. The chain joins TRBV18 to TRBJ2-3; 9 bases align to TRBD2. CDR1 is KGHSH and CDR2 is LQKENI in the germline V gene. The CDR3 totals 15 residues. V shed 4 bases and J 2 bases; nucleotides not matched to a gene: 4. As DNA, the CDR3 is TGTGCCAGCTCACTTATAGCGGGAGCCACAGATACGCAGTATTTT. This translates into CASSLIAGATDTQYF.

This clonotype was observed at least ten times. This rearrangement joins TRBV18 to TRBJ2-3; 8 positions match TRBD1. The ends lost 8 bases at V and 4 bases at J; junction bases unmatched: 5. The CDR3 covers 13 residues. Germline lookup yields CDR1 KGHSH and CDR2 LQKENI. As DNA, the CDR3 is TGTGCCAGCAGTCCACAGGGGGCAGATACGCAGTATTTT. Protein sequence: CASSPQGADTQYF.

The sample holds many counts of this clonotype. V and J are TRBV27 and TRBJ1-6; D uncertain. The CDR3 covers 13 residues. Trimming removed 5 bases from V and 7 bases from J, with 9 bases in between. The germline CDR1 and CDR2 sequences are MNHEY and SMNVEV (reference sequence). The DNA for the CDR3 is TGTGCCAGCAGTAAGATAGAAAATTCACCCCTCCACTTT. Translated, it gives CASSKIENSPLHF.

This clonotype was detected ten times or more. The chain links TRBV20-1 to TRBJ1-5, with a tentative D call TRBD1 (6 bases). This CDR3 spans 14 amino acids. V lost 0 bases to trimming and J lost 4 bases, with 10 bases between them. In germline, CDR1 is DFQATT, CDR2 SNEGSKA (reference sequence). The CDR3 DNA reads as TGCAGTGCTAGAGAGGGACACCTTAATCAGCCCCAGCATTTT. Translated, it gives CSAREGHLNQPQHF.

This clonotype appeared many times. The V call is TRBV28, the J call TRBJ1-5; TRBD1 might be the D (6 bases). The CDR3 extends over 16 amino acids. CDR1 is MDHEN and CDR2 is SYDVKM in the germline V gene. Deletions cut 7 bases from V and 5 bases from J, with 21 bases between. CDR3 DNA sequence: TGTGCCAGCATACACAGGGTGACTTCGATTGATCAGCCCCAGCATTTT. Amino acid sequence: CASIHRVTSIDQPQHF.

The chain uses TRBV19 and TRBJ2-2; 13 bases fit TRBD2. CDR1 LNHDA and CDR2 SQIVND come from the germline V gene (reference sequence). This CDR3 is 17 amino acids long. V lost 6 bases and J lost 3; bases outside the gene matches: 7. The CDR3 region has the DNA TGTGCCAGTAGCGGACTAGCGGGAGATGCGGACACCGGGGAGCTGTTTTTT. Its translation: CASSGLAGDADTGELFF.

The table lists this clonotype with many counts. This sequence joins TRBV3-1 and TRBJ1-3; TRBD1 matches at 8 bases. The V gene's germline CDR1 is LGHDT and CDR2 YNNKEL (reference sequence). This CDR3 region has 14 residues. V dropped 4 bases and J dropped 2; count of bases not matched to a gene: 1. The CDR3 DNA follows: TGTGCCAGCAGCCGGACAGGGACTGGAAACACCATATATTTT. As protein: CASSRTGTGNTIYF.

This clonotype was seen ten or more times. The chain links TRBV28 to TRBJ1-4, with D perhaps matching TRBD1 (5 bases). The CDR3 loop spans 16 amino acids. The V end was cut by 2 bases, the J end by 2 bases, with 12 bases between. Germline V lookup: CDR1 MDHEN, CDR2 SYDVKM. The CDR3 sequence: CASSLVGVGTNEKLFF. The CDR3 DNA follows: TGTGCCAGCAGTTTAGTGGGGGTTGGCACTAATGAAAAACTGTTTTTT.

This clonotype was picked up many times. The genes are TRBV6-2 or TRBV6-3 and TRBJ2-4; D not resolved. From germline, CDR1 is MNHEY and CDR2 SVGEGT. V lost 2 bases to trimming and J lost 0 bases, with 11 bases between them. The CDR3 sequence is 16 residues long. As DNA, the CDR3 is TGTGCCAGCAGTTACAACAGATTGAGAGCCAAAAACATTCAGTACTTC. Translating gives CASSYNRLRAKNIQYF.

The table lists this clonotype with many counts. The chain is built from TRBV2 and TRBJ2-3; D could derive from TRBD1 or TRBD2 (5 bases each). CDR3 size: 13 residues. The ends were cut back, 5 bases at V and 5 bases at J, with 11 bases in the middle. The germline CDR1 and CDR2 sequences are SNHLY and FYNNEI. The CDR3 loop is CASSRDEEDTQYF. CDR3 DNA sequence: TGTGCCAGCAGTAGGGACGAGGAAGATACGCAGTATTTT.

This chain connects TRBV6-1 to TRBJ2-3, with D uncertain. Germline CDR1 and CDR2: MNHNS and SASEGT. This CDR3 region has 14 residues. V lost 5 bases, J lost 3 bases, and 12 bases lay in between. Here the CDR3 DNA reads TGTGCCAGCAGTCAATCTCCCGGGACAGATACGCAGTATTTT. Translation gives CASSQSPGTDTQYF.

There are a few counts of this clonotype. J is TRBJ2-1 and V is TRBV6-5; the match to TRBD2 covers 7 bases. CDR3 length equals 16 residues. Trimming removed 2 bases from V and 0 bases from J; junction bases left unmatched: 4. Germline CDR1 MNHEY, CDR2 SVGAGI. The CDR3 nucleotides read TGTGCCAGCAGTTACCGGGGGGAGGGCTCCTACAATGAGCAGTTCTTC. Protein product: CASSYRGEGSYNEQFF.

For this clonotype: One base away lies a much larger clone, so this may be a sequencing read error. The J gene is TRBJ2-7, the V gene TRBV18; tentatively, D is TRBD2 (6 bases). Trimming cost V 3 bases and J 4 bases, with 19 bases left between them. CDR1 and CDR2 (germline): KGHSH, LQKENI. This CDR3 is 16 amino acids long. CDR3 sequence reads: CASSPGLTGDGYEQYF. CDR3 DNA: TGTGCCAGCTCACCTGGGCTAACGGGAGATGGATACGAGCAGTACTTC.

The gene calls are TRBV20-1 and TRBJ1-2; no reliable D call. This CDR3 is built from 12 residues. Germline CDR1 is DFQATT and CDR2 is SNEGSKA (reference sequence). V was trimmed by 3 bases and J by 8 bases, leaving 13 bases between them. CDR3 sequence reads: CSASAAPPGYTF. The CDR3 DNA sequence: TGCAGTGCTAGTGCGGCCCCCCCGGGCTACACCTTC.

This chain joins TRBV19 and TRBJ1-5; D ambiguous. This CDR3 contains 14 residues. The V gene's germline CDR1 is LNHDA and CDR2 SQIVND (reference sequence). V lost 3 bases, J lost 6 bases, and 12 bases lay in between. This CDR3 reads CASSMAPLTQPQHF. The CDR3 DNA sequence: TGTGCCAGTAGTATGGCGCCTTTAACTCAGCCCCAGCATTTT.

The CDR3 spells CAISEPIDTF. In DNA form, the CDR3 reads TGTGCCATCAGTGAGCCAATCGACACCTTC. This chain uses TRBV10-3 with TRBJ1-2; D is ambiguous. The CDR3 loop spans 10 amino acids. CDR1 ENHRY and CDR2 SYGVKD come from the germline V gene. Trimming removed 2 bases at V and 12 bases at J, with 7 bases between.

This clonotype was seen repeatedly, ten times or more. V usage is TRBV6-1 and J usage is TRBJ1-1; D gene uncertain. V was clipped by 6 bases and J by 4 bases, with 18 bases between them. CDR1 is MNHNS, CDR2 SASEGT, per germline. CDR3 length equals 15 residues. The CDR3 protein is CASRGRRAFLTEAFF. The CDR3 coding sequence is TGTGCCAGCAGGGGTCGGAGAGCGTTCCTCACTGAAGCTTTCTTT.

A remark on this clonotype: This may come from a read error, since a much larger clone is one base off. The chain is built from TRBV5-1 and TRBJ2-4; D possibly uses TRBD1 or TRBD2 (5 bases each). Trimming took off 4 bases at V and 2 bases at J, with 19 bases between the two ends. Germline V gene lookup returns CDR1 SGHRS and CDR2 YFSETQ. CDR3 length: 17 amino acids. The chain's CDR3 is CASSAPQRGETKNIQYF. The CDR3 coding sequence is TGCGCCAGCAGCGCACCCCAGAGGGGTGAGACCAAAAACATTCAGTACTTC. The full variable domain, rest sourced from reference TRBV5-1 and TRBJ2-4, is KAGVTQTPRYLIKTRGQQVTLSCSPISGHRSVSWYQQTPGQGLQFLFEYFSETQRNKGNFPGRFSGRQFSNSRSEMNVSTLELGDSALYLCASSAPQRGETKNIQYFGAGTRLSVL.

Only a few counts were recorded for this clonotype. This chain joins TRBV20-1 and TRBJ2-7, with 8 bases that match TRBD1. V dropped 5 bases and J dropped 6; count of bases not matched to a gene: 3. The CDR3 runs 11 residues. Germline V lookup: CDR1 DFQATT, CDR2 SNEGSKA (reference sequence). CDR3 protein: CSASTGGEQYF. The CDR3 nucleotides are TGCAGTGCTTCTACAGGGGGCGAGCAGTACTTC.

This clonotype was observed a single time. The rearrangement links TRBV4-3 to TRBJ1-1; 8 bases match TRBD1. This CDR3 region has 15 residues. The germline V gene encodes CDR1 LGHNA and CDR2 YSLEER. With V trimmed by 0 bases and J by 5 bases, 5 bases remained unmatched. The CDR3 bases are TGCGCCAGCAGCCAAGATAGACAGGGGTGGACTGAAGCTTTCTTT. Its translation is CASSQDRQGWTEAFF.